The entry below describes one TCR beta chain. Which antigen it targets is not known. There are no base qualities to consult, and no much larger clone falls within one base. The data belong to a study of blood T cells in healthy people across ages (dated by TCRdb to about 2015). At the level of the whole study: In model experiments, roughly one uniquely barcoded TCR beta cDNA molecule per two T cells was captured by template switching. The study measured age-related changes in TCR beta repertoire diversity using deep sequencing normalized with unique cDNA molecular identifiers. Two additional independent replicas of 1 million unique cDNA reads from the same blood draw were analyzed for two donors (one aged 18 to 29 and one aged 80 or older). To avoid experimental bias, donors of different ages were spread randomly across the sequencing lanes. The donors were divided into four age groups: young (average approximately 17 years), middle-aged (approximately 39), aged (about 56) and long-lived (about 80).

The library was obtained by 5' RACE. This sample was sequenced with an Illumina HiSeq 2500. A second roughly 6 to 12 cycle PCR used a sample-barcoded 5' primer and a J-beta primer mix. Each TCR beta cDNA molecule received a unique molecular identifier from a template-switch 5' adaptor carrying 12 random nucleotides. Each sample yielded at least 2.5 million CDR3-containing paired-end reads. The Mint cDNA synthesis kit, primed by a TRBC-specific oligonucleotide, was used to synthesize first-strand cDNA from all RNA. All cDNA was treated with uracil-DNA glycosylase and then went through a first 18-cycle PCR with the universal primers M1SS and BC2_uni_R. Turning to the authors' computational methods: Each sample was normalized by randomly selecting 1 million high-quality reads, each carrying a distinct molecular identifier. Instead of being binned into consensus sequences, reads with shared molecular identifiers were discarded. MiTCR, with a Q25 quality threshold and the strictest error-elimination algorithm, was used for CDR3 identification, clonotype clustering and error correction. Lower-bound total TCR beta diversity was estimated with a nonparametric unseen species model using Euler transformation. The public reads were reprocessed in TCRdb via fastp at Q25 and MiXCR, keeping in-frame beta chains. Identical CDR3 proteins give one entry, which carries the most common genes and DNA. The V and J calls follow TCRdb's processing rather than the paper's. This sample lists about 1,800,000 distinct CDR3 sequences; roughly 30% were detected once. Jointly, the top ten make up about 7.7% of the sample.

Overall study outcomes, separate from this receptor: Compared with the aged group, more naive CD4+ T cells, fewer expanded clones and increased TCR diversity were shown by the long-lived group, suggesting age selection. There was a strong correlation between observed TCR beta diversity and the percentage of naive T cells measured by flow cytometry. Estimates of total diversity based on one million sequenced T cells were considered lower bounds and underestimates. Bulk unsorted PBMC profiling prevented conclusive comparison of naive and antigen-experienced compartments. Observed TCR beta diversity per million T cells fell roughly linearly with age, and a significant reduction was already apparent by age about 36. Donor CMV infection status was unknown, potentially confounding age-related changes in expanded clonotypes.

The CDR3 contains 17 residues, cysteine and phenylalanine counted. The only DNA kept is the CDR3, 51 bases in frame from the first base. Unmatched junction bases come to 9, with V trimmed by 1 base and J by 3 bases. CDR1 DFQATT and CDR2 SNEGSKA were looked up in the germline V gene (reference sequence). Donors were under 40 systemically healthy Caucasian individuals from Russia aged roughly 6 to 90 years. Ten milliliters of peripheral blood were collected from each donor into EDTA-treated Vacutainer tubes. Ficoll-Paque density-gradient centrifugation was used to isolate PBMCs, with at least 6.5 million obtained per sample. Trizol reagent was used to extract total RNA from PBMCs, with at least 5.5 micrograms per sample. Naive CD45RAhigh/CD27high T cell percentages were measured by flow cytometry on a PBMC aliquot from every donor.

This clonotype was sampled from a woman in her twenties or thirties in good health. The rearrangement joined TRBV20-1 to TRBJ2-2, and 9 junction bases match TRBD2. The sequenced sample consisted of blood. The CDR3 sequence is CSARAPSGGWDTGELFF. The nucleotide sequence is TGCAGTGCTAGAGCCCCCAGCGGGGGGTGGGACACCGGGGAGCTGTTTTTT.